What follows is one T cell receptor (beta chain) and its context. The antigen remains unidentified. Reverse transcription of roughly 0.5 to 1 ug RNA was carried out with random hexamers. It was immunoSEQ multiplex PCR that amplified TCR beta CDR3 across 54 Vbeta and 13 Jbeta. One entry per CDR3 protein results from TCRdb running MiXCR on the immunoSEQ multiplex PCR reads. The table records a few hundred thousand distinct CDR3 sequences, about 91% of them present only once. This specimen belongs to a study of CD8 T cells in Susac syndrome. The multiple sclerosis control cohort comprised treatment-naive individuals presenting with stable or active relapsing-remitting disease. TEMRA cells were FACS-enriched and CD8+ and CD4+ T cells negatively isolated. This CDR3 comprises 16 residues. V dropped 5 bases and J dropped 0; count of bases not matched to a gene: 7. The V gene's germline CDR1 is MNHEY and CDR2 SVGEGT.

The study, taken as a whole, reports: Acknowledgment was made by the study that its TCR sequencing and HLA analysis involved a relatively small number of individuals.

V is TRBV6-2 or TRBV6-3 and J is TRBJ2-3, with TRBD1 identical over 8 bases. Sequenced sample: CD4+ T cells from PBMCs. The receptor's source is a human donor with multiple sclerosis. CDR3: CASSPLTGASTDTQYF. The CDR3 DNA reads as TGTGCCAGCAGTCCGCTGACAGGGGCTAGCACAGATACGCAGTATTTT.